This T cell receptor (beta chain) is from a study of post-analysis software for immune sequencing data (dated by TCRdb to 2014 to 2015). With respect to the entire study: The recorded disease courses included relapsing-remitting, secondary progressive and progressive-relapsing multiple sclerosis, and some patients had no subtype annotation. The multiple sclerosis patient repertoires were compared with more than 9 previously published healthy control repertoires from donors aged 6 to 25 years. A subset of samples was prepared in parallel using single-end sample barcoding, then pooled and co-amplified after Illumina adapter ligation.

What the authors observed across the whole study: Strong co-clustering of samples prepared in the same batch was shown by direct clustering with F measure, prompting a batch-effect correction. The multiple sclerosis patient group was slightly younger than the control group. Compared with controls, multiple sclerosis patients had significantly lower normalized Chao1 diversity, a finding suggesting substantial peripheral T-cell clonal expansion. Significantly higher frequencies in patients than in controls were found for roughly 5 TRBV segments, including TRBV5-6, TRBV5-1 and TRBV20-1.

Details on this clonotype: What antigen it recognizes has not been identified. No clone much larger than this one lies a single base away; base qualities are absent.

Counted from cysteine to phenylalanine, this CDR3 has 16 amino acids. The read is trimmed to its CDR3 DNA, 48 bases read in frame from base 1. V gives up 0 bases and J gives up 3 bases, and the segment between their germline ends measures 15 bases. CDR1 and CDR2 were assigned from the germline V gene as MGHRA and YSYEKL. Library preparation used PCR. For sequencing, an Illumina HiSeq 2500 was employed. To reduce PCR and sequencing biases, unique molecular identifiers were incorporated into the TCR beta cDNA libraries. Every 1 to 10 million input T cells yielded 500,000 or so cDNA molecules, meaning each molecule approximated one T cell. The patient libraries were prepared and sequenced with the same protocol used for the earlier healthy control dataset. Samples belonging to the same batch were prepared together, multiplexed and sequenced on a shared HiSeq lane. The authors' pipeline ran thus. Raw barcoded reads were processed with MIGEC, discarding single-read molecular identifier groups before consensus assembly and CDR3 extraction. VDJtools was used for post-analysis of the clonotype tables, and diversity was normalized by down-sampling every dataset to the size of the smallest sample. In repertoire overlap clustering, CDR3 amino acid sequences, but not nucleotide sequences, were matched to correct batch-related cross-sample contamination. TCRdb trimmed public reads at Q25 via fastp, called clones via MiXCR and kept in-frame beta chains. Each CDR3 protein appears once, grouped with its most common genes and DNA. Here the V and J calls rest on TCRdb's processing, not on the authors' analysis. This sample comprises roughly 600,000 distinct CDR3 sequences, 44% of them detected only once. The ten top clones hold about 1.5% of the sample.

To demonstrate the VDJtools post-analysis software, TCR beta repertoires were profiled from the peripheral blood of about a dozen young patients with multiple sclerosis. The multiple sclerosis patients were children and adolescents ranging in age from about 6 to 17 years. This sequence was found in a girl aged 10 to 17 with multiple sclerosis. The chain is encoded by TRBV4-1 joined to TRBJ2-7; confidence is insufficient to name the D gene. Sequencing input: blood. The bases are TGCGCCAGCAGCCAAGAGGGCCTCGACCGGGTCTACGAGCAGTACTTC. The encoded protein is CASSQEGLDRVYEQYF.